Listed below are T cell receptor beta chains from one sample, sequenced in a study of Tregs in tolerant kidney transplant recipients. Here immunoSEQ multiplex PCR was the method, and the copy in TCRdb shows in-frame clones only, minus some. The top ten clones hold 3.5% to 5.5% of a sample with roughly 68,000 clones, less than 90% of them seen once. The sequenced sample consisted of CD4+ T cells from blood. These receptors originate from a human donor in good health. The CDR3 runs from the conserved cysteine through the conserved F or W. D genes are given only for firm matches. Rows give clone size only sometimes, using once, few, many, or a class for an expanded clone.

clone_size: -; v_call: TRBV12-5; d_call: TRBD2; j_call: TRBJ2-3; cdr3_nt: TGTGCTAGTGCCGGGACTACGAGCACAGATACGCAGTATTTT; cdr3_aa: CASAGTTSTDTQYF
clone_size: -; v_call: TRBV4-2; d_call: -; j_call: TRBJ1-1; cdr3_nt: TGTGCCAGCAGCACCCCCGGGGTTCGCACTGAAGCTTTCTTT; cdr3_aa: CASSTPGVRTEAFF
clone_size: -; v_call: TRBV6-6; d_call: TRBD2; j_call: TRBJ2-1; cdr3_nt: TGTGCCAGCAGTAACCTGGGACTAGCCGCCTACAATGAGCAGTTCTTC; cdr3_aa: CASSNLGLAAYNEQFF
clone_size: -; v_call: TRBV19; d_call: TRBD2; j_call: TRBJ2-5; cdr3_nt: TGTGCCAGTAGTATAGCCCTTAGCGGGGTCTACCAAGAGACCCAGTACTTC; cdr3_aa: CASSIALSGVYQETQYF
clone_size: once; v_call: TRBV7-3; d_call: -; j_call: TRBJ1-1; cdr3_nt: TGTGCCAGCAGCTCGCGGGCGGACTCTGAAGCTTTCTTT; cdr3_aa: CASSSRADSEAFF
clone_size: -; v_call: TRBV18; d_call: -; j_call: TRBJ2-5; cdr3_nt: TGTGCCAGCTCACCACTTGCAGGGAGTTTGGAAGAGACCCAGTACTTC; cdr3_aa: CASSPLAGSLEETQYF
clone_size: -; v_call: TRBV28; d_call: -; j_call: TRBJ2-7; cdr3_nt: TGTGCCAGCAGTTTAAAGGCCTACGAGCAGTACTTC; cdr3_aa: CASSLKAYEQYF
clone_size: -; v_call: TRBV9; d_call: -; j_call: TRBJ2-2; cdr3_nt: TGTGCCAGCAGCGTAGAGGCACAGCTTACCGGGGAGCTGTTTTTT; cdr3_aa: CASSVEAQLTGELFF
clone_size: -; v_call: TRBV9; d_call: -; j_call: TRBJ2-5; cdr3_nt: TGTGCCAGCAGCCGCGGGGTAGGGGAGACCCAGTACTTC; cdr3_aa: CASSRGVGETQYF
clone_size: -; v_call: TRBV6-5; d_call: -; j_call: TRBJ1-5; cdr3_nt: TGTGCCAGCAGTAGAGGGACACGAGATCAGCCCCAGCATTTT; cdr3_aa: CASSRGTRDQPQHF
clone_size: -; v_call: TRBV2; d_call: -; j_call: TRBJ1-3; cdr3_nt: TGTGCCAGCAGCTACAGCTCTGGAAACACCATATATTTT; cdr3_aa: CASSYSSGNTIYF
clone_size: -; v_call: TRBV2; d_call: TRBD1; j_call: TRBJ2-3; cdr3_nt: TGTGCCAGCACGGGACAGGGCACAGATACGCAGTATTTT; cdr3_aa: CASTGQGTDTQYF
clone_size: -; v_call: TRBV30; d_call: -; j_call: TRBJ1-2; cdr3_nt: TGTGCCTGGAGTGTACCCGGAGGCTATGGCTACACCTTC; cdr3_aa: CAWSVPGGYGYTF
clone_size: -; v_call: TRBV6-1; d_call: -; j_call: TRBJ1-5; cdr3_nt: TGTGCCAGCAGTTCCGGACGCTGGAATCAGCCCCAGCATTTT; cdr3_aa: CASSSGRWNQPQHF
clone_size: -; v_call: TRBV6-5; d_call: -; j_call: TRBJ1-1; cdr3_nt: TGTGCCAGCAGTCCTCGGACAGTTCAGAACACTGAAGCTTTCTTT; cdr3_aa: CASSPRTVQNTEAFF
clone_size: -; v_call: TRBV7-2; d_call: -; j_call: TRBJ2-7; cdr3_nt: TGCGCCAGCAGCTGGGACCCCTCCTACGAGCAGTACTTC; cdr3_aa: CASSWDPSYEQYF
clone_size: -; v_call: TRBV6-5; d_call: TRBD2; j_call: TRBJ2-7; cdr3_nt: TGTGCCAGCAGTTACTCTAGCGGGGGGGGTTTCTGGGAGCAGTACTTC; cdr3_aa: CASSYSSGGGFWEQYF
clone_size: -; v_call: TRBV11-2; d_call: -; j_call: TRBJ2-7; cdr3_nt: TGTGCCAGCAGCTTAGATGCAGAAATTTCCTACGAGCAGTACTTC; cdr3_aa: CASSLDAEISYEQYF
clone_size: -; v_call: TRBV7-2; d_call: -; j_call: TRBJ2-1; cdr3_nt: TGTGCCAGCGGATTCGACGCGTACAATGAGCAGTTCTTC; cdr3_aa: CASGFDAYNEQFF
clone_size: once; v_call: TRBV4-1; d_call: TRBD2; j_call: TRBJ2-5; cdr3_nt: TGCGCCAGCAGCCAAGATCCCACTAGCGGGAGGAGAGAGACCCAGTACTTC; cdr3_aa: CASSQDPTSGRRETQYF
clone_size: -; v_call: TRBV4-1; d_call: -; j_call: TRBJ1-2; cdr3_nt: TGCGCCAGCAGCCAAGAAACCCGGGGGGACGGCTACACCTTC; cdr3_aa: CASSQETRGDGYTF
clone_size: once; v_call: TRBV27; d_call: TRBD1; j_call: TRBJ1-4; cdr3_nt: TGTGCCAGCAGTTCCCCAATCAGACAGGGGGCTGTGAAAAAACTGTTTTTT; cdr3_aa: CASSSPIRQGAVKKLFF
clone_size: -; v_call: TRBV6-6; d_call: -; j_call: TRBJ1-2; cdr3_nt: TGTGCCAGCAGTTACCCTACAACGGTAGGGGGTGGCTACACCTTC; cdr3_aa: CASSYPTTVGGGYTF
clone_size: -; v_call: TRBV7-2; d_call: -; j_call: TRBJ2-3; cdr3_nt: TGTGCCAGCAGCTTAGAGGGAGATACGCAGTATTTT; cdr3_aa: CASSLEGDTQYF
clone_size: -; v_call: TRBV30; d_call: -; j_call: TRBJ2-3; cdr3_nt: TGTGCCTGGAGTCCACGGGCCTATCGCACAGATACGCAGTATTTT; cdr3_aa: CAWSPRAYRTDTQYF
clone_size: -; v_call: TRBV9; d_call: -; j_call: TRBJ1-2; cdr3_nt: TGTGCCAGCAGCGTCCGACAGACCTTGGGGGGGAACTATGGCTACACCTTC; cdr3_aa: CASSVRQTLGGNYGYTF
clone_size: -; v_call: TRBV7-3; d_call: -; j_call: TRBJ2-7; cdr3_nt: TGTGCCAGCAGCTTAGAAGGGACTGCCCTCTACGAGCAGTACTTC; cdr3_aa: CASSLEGTALYEQYF